The entry below describes one TCR beta chain. CDR3 length: 16 residues. The V gene's germline CDR1 is SGHRS and CDR2 YFSETQ. J was trimmed by 5 bases and V by 0 bases; bases with no gene match: 8. The data were taken from a study of identical twins. Via MiXCR, TCRdb re-called the 5' RACE reads, giving one row per CDR3 protein. The sample contains approximately 700,000 distinct CDR3 sequences, roughly 6% of which appear only once. The chain uses TRBV5-1 and TRBJ2-1; 7 bases map to TRBD1. Sequences were obtained from naive T cells sorted from blood. This TCR was sampled from a man aged 18 to 35 in good health. In DNA, the CDR3 is TGCGCCAGCAGCTTGGGAGGGGGACAGAGTAACAATGAGCAGTTCTTC. Translating gives CASSLGGGQSNNEQFF.